The clone carrying this T cell receptor beta chain was counted a few times. The antigen remains undetermined. Stated time point: sample taken at primary tumor resection. Unsorted whole RNA of tumor, nontumor lung or frozen PBMC was sequenced. Deletions cut 6 bases from V and 7 bases from J, with 7 bases between. The CDR3 spans 11 residues. The data are from a study of spatial heterogeneity in lung cancer. One entry per CDR3 protein, called by TCRdb with MiXCR from the 5' RACE reads. The top ten clones hold under 25% of a sample with 3,400 or so distinct CDR3 sequences, about 15% of them seen once. Broader study findings: Tumors with more nonsynonymous mutations had more expanded intratumoral alpha and beta TCRs.

Source: lung tumor tissue, taken at surgery. This sequence originates from a female donor with early-stage non-small cell lung cancer. The rearrangement uses TRBV12-3 or TRBV12-4 and TRBJ2-1; D unclear. In nucleotides, the CDR3 is TGTGCCAGCAGGTCGGTGAATGAGCAGTTCTTC. It is translated as CASRSVNEQFF.